This TCR beta chain was sequenced during a study of CD8+ T cells in alopecia areata. Sample treatment: oral pan-JAK inhibitor, 5-10 mg twice daily. Specimens obtained from alopecia areata patients comprised lesional scalp punch biopsies and peripheral blood. It was cDNA, reverse transcribed from extracted RNA, that served as the sequencing template. Sequencing used immunoSEQ multiplex PCR; TCRdb keeps in-frame clones, though not all of them. Counted here are about 120,000 clones, roughly 58% occurring once; the ten biggest clones make up more than 25%. Germline V gene data show CDR1 as ENHRY and CDR2 as SYGVKD. CDR3 length: 15 amino acids. The ends were cut back, 4 bases at V and 0 bases at J, with 10 bases in the middle.

The source of this sequence is a human donor with alopecia areata. The rearrangement uses TRBV10-3 and TRBJ2-4; no clear D. This material consisted of CD8+ T cells sorted from blood, taken at week 4, from a patient treated with tofacitinib. The CDR3 bases are TGTGCCATCAGTGGTGGGGAACTAGCCAAAAACATTCAGTACTTC. Protein sequence: CAISGGELAKNIQYF.